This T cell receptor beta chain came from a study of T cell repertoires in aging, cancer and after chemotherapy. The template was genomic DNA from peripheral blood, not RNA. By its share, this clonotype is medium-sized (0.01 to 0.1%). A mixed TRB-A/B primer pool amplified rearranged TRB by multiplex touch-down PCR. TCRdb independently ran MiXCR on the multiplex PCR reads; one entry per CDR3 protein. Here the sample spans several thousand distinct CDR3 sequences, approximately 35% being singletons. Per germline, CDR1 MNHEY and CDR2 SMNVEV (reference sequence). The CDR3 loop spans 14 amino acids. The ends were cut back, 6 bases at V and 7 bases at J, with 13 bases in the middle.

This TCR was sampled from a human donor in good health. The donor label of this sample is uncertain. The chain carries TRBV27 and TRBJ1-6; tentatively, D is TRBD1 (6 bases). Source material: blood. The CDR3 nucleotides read TGTGCCAGCAGGCCGGGGGCTCGCAATTCACCCCTCCACTTT. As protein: CASRPGARNSPLHF.